A single T cell receptor (beta chain) is shown here with its context. Using a J-beta primer mix together with a sample-barcoded 5' primer, a second PCR was run for roughly 6 to 12 cycles. Each CDR3 protein is one row after TCRdb ran MiXCR on the 5' RACE reads. Seen here are under 950,000 distinct CDR3 sequences, roughly 20% observed once, and the top ten hold 20% to 25%. This entry is derived from a study of blood T cells in healthy people across ages. Germline V gene data show CDR1 as MNHNY and CDR2 as SVGAGI (reference sequence). Trimming at V came to 6 bases and at J to 0 bases, leaving 3 bases not matched to a gene. The CDR3 totals 14 residues.

The sequenced sample consisted of blood. The sequence came from a man aged 70-80 years in good health. The genes are TRBV6-6 and TRBJ2-7, with TRBD2 matching 9 bases. CDR3 DNA sequence: TGTGCCAGCAGGCCAGCGGGGGGCTCCTACGAGCAGTACTTC. Translation gives CASRPAGGSYEQYF.